Following are 14 T cell receptor beta chains from one sample sequenced in a study of beta chain features in type 1 diabetes. Study conclusions and caveats: Shortening of TCRB CDR3s, moderate but significant, appeared in all four CD4+ subsets of Type 1 diabetes patients.

For these TCRs, the target antigens are not known. The study reverse transcribed the entire isolated RNA, so it sequenced expressed TCRB transcripts. TCRdb keeps only in-frame clones here, not all; method: immunoSEQ multiplex PCR. The sample has about 740,000 clones; about an eighth are singletons. Sequenced material: naive CD4+ T cells from blood. These receptors were obtained from a man younger than 35 with type 1 diabetes.

A few counts support this clone. J is TRBJ2-1 and V is TRBV2; 7 nucleotides align to TRBD1. Trimming took 6 bases from V and 8 from J; bases not matched to a gene: 4. The CDR3 runs to 12 residues. CDR1 is SNHLY, CDR2 FYNNEI, per germline. The CDR3 DNA is TGTGCCAGCAGCCCAGGGGGAGATGAGCAGTTCTTC. Translation gives CASSPGGDEQFF.

The chain carries TRBV30 and TRBJ1-1; 7 bases fit TRBD1. Germline V gives CDR1 GTSNPN, CDR2 SVGIG (reference sequence). The CDR3 is 13 amino acids. Trimming at V came to 3 bases and at J to 9 bases, leaving 10 bases not matched to a gene. The CDR3 region has the DNA TGTGCCTGGAGGGGGGACAGCCTCGAGCAAGCTTTCTTT. Translating it yields CAWRGDSLEQAFF.

The V gene is TRBV9, the J gene TRBJ2-7; D possibly matches TRBD1 or TRBD2 (5 bases each). V was pared by 5 bases and J by 0 bases, with 18 bases between. The CDR3 is 16 residues long. The V gene's germline CDR1 is SGDLS and CDR2 YYNGEE. Written as DNA, the CDR3 is TGTGCCAGCAGTGTCGCTGGGGACCCCGTCTCCTACGAGCAGTACTTC. It yields the protein CASSVAGDPVSYEQYF.

This clone occurred a few times. The sample carries other DNA sequences with the same CDR3. The chain couples TRBV5-1 to TRBJ2-6; maybe TRBD2 (6 bases). V lost 3 bases to trimming and J lost 2 bases, with 6 bases between them. The CDR3 has 14 residues. In germline, CDR1 is SGHRS, CDR2 YFSETQ. The CDR3 bases are TGCGCCAGCAGCTCGGGGGCTGGGGCCAACGTCCTGACTTTC. Protein sequence: CASSSGAGANVLTF.

V and J are TRBV14 and TRBJ2-2, with no clear D. This CDR3 has 16 residues. V was shortened by 0 bases and J by 7 bases, with 15 bases between the two germline ends. CDR1 SGHDN and CDR2 FVKESK come from the germline V gene. The CDR3 reads CASSQDEQVYIGELFF. DNA for the CDR3: TGTGCCAGCAGCCAAGACGAACAAGTTTACATCGGGGAGCTGTTTTTT. Full variable domain (rest looked up from reference TRBV14 and TRBJ2-2): EAGVTQFPSHSVIEKGQTVTLRCDPISGHDNLYWYRRVMGKEIKFLLHFVKESKQDESGMPNNRFLAERTGGTYSTLKVQPAELEDSGVYFCASSQDEQVYIGELFFGEGSRLTVL.

The V and J genes are TRBV5-6 and TRBJ2-1; TRBD2 agrees at 10 bases. Germline trimming cut 6 bases from V and 5 bases from J; bases unmatched to any gene: 11. Per the germline V gene, CDR1 is SGHDT and CDR2 is YYEEEE. The CDR3 is 16 residues long. The CDR3 is CASTGIAGGPHNEQFF. The CDR3 coding sequence is TGTGCCAGCACTGGAATAGCGGGGGGCCCTCACAATGAGCAGTTCTTC. Combining the CDR3 with reference TRBV5-6 and TRBJ2-1 gives the whole variable domain DAGVTQSPTHLIKTRGQQVTLRCSPKSGHDTVSWYQQALGQGPQFIFQYYEEEERQRGNFPDRFSGHQFPNYSSELNVNALLLGDSALYLCASTGIAGGPHNEQFFGPGTRLTVL.

The chain is built from TRBV29-1 and TRBJ2-5, with 12 bases aligning to TRBD2. The DNA end is a closer match to TRBJ2-7, so the J assignment may be wrong. Germline-derived CDR1 and CDR2 are SQVTM and ANQGSEA. The CDR3 runs to 15 residues. The CDR3 is CSVTGLAGYSYEQYF. The CDR3 bases are TGCAGCGTCACCGGACTAGCGGGGTACAGCTACGAGCAGTACTTC.

This clone was seen only a few times. This chain connects TRBV11-1 to TRBJ1-2, with D unclear. The CDR3 runs to 11 residues. Looked up from germline, CDR1 is SGHAT and CDR2 is FQDESV (reference sequence). The CDR3 region has the DNA TGTGTCACCGGGGCTAACTATGGCTACACCTTC. It codes for CVTGANYGYTF.

In its sample, this clone was seen a few times. V is TRBV9 and J is TRBJ1-2, with 7 bases aligning to TRBD1. The CDR3 has 14 residues. Losses at the gene ends were 0 bases for V and 6 bases for J; bases not matched to a gene: 5. The germline CDR1 and CDR2 sequences are SGDLS and YYNGEE. CDR3 nucleotide sequence: TGTGCCAGCAGCGTAGTCGCAGGGGGAGATGGCTACACCTTC. Amino acids: CASSVVAGGDGYTF.

The rearrangement links TRBV15 to TRBJ1-6; possibly TRBD1 for D (5 bases). The germline V gene has CDR1 LNHNV and CDR2 YYDKDF (reference sequence). V gave up 0 bases and J gave up 14 bases, with 17 bases separating them. CDR3 length equals 15 residues. The CDR3 coding sequence is TGTGCCACCAGCAGAGATCGTATCGCGCCAGGGACCCTCCACTTT. Protein: CATSRDRIAPGTLHF.

The sample holds a few counts of this clone. The V gene is TRBV9, the J gene TRBJ1-2; no firm D call. The CDR3 covers 15 residues. Trimming cost V 3 bases and J 0 bases, with 12 bases left between them. The germline V gene encodes CDR1 SGDLS and CDR2 YYNGEE. CDR3 in amino acids: CASSANEGANYGYTF. The DNA for the CDR3 is TGTGCCAGCAGCGCGAACGAGGGAGCTAACTATGGCTACACCTTC.

J is TRBJ1-2 and V is TRBV30, with TRBD1 matching over 7 bases. The CDR3 is made up of 13 amino acids. V lost 4 bases to trimming and J lost 4 bases; unmatched junction nucleotides: 6. Per germline, CDR1 GTSNPN and CDR2 SVGIG (reference sequence). The CDR3 DNA reads TGTGCCTGGACCCGACAGGGTCCCTATGGCTACACCTTC. This codes for CAWTRQGPYGYTF. Full variable domain (outside the CDR3, taken from reference TRBV30 and TRBJ1-2): SQTIHQWPATLVQPVGSPLSLECTVEGTSNPNLYWYRQAAGRGLQLLFYSVGIGQISSEVPQNLSASRPQDRQFILSSKKLLLSDSGFYLCAWTRQGPYGYTFGSGTRLTVV.

This chain links TRBV27 with TRBJ2-3; a possible D gene is TRBD2 (5 bases). Germline CDR1 is MNHEY and CDR2 is SMNVEV (reference sequence). Trimming stripped 7 bases from V and 6 bases from J, with 17 bases between. This CDR3 has 14 amino acids. The CDR3 sequence is CASTARTGLDTQYF. The CDR3 bases are TGTGCCAGCACAGCCAGGACGGGGTTGGATACGCAGTATTTT.

This clone was seen only a few times. This sequence joins TRBV30 and TRBJ1-2, with TRBD1 matching 9 bases. With 3 bases clipped from V and 3 bases from J, the junction kept 5 bases outside the gene matches. Germline V gene data show CDR1 as GTSNPN and CDR2 as SVGIG (reference sequence). CDR3 length equals 14 residues. CDR3 in amino acids: CAWRTWDRDYGYTF. The DNA for the CDR3 is TGTGCCTGGAGGACATGGGACAGGGACTATGGCTACACCTTC.